This TCR beta chain was sequenced in a study of cytomegalovirus exposure and HLA in healthy donors. Study context: Researchers previously reported finding more than 100 million unique TCR beta sequences from approximately 200 million T cells. The study, taken as a whole, reports: Compared with the approximately 680-donor mean, an Asian-associated ancestry cluster reportedly had fewer N-insertions, according to a later analysis. The records held CMV serostatus as the only immune exposure information.

The CDR3 totals 14 residues. V was trimmed by 5 bases and J by 0 bases, leaving 11 bases between them. Germline CDR1 SEHNR, CDR2 FQNEAQ (reference sequence). A word on this clone: As yet, its antigen is unknown.

This donor's CMV serostatus is unrecorded. With 60 Vbeta and 13 Jbeta primers, the PCR was carried out. Sequenced by immunoSEQ multiplex PCR; TCRdb stores in-frame clones only, minus some. The table has fewer than 150,000 clones, approximately 62% seen once. V usage is TRBV7-9 and J usage is TRBJ2-7; D ambiguous. This receptor was identified in a human donor in good health. The specimen sequenced was PBMCs. CDR3 sequence (DNA): TGTGCCAGCAGCCTTCAGATAAGCTCCTACGAGCAGTACTTC. This codes for CASSLQISSYEQYF.